The 20 T cell receptor beta chains below all came from one sample that was sequenced in a study of CD8+ T cells in alopecia areata. Extraction and reverse transcription of RNA yielded cDNA as the sequencing template. Clones were sequenced by immunoSEQ multiplex PCR, and TCRdb holds only the in-frame ones, with some missing. The sample carries 120,000 or so clones, roughly 55% recorded once. Treatment meaning: oral pan-JAK inhibitor, 5-10 mg twice daily. Sequenced here: CD4+ T cells sorted from blood, sampled at week 4, from a patient treated with tofacitinib. Every receptor here comes from a human donor with alopecia areata.

The rearrangement links TRBV29-1 to TRBJ2-1, with 7 bases aligning to TRBD2. The germline V gene has CDR1 SQVTM and CDR2 ANQGSEA. The junction had 12 bases not matched to a gene; V was cut back by 7 bases and J by 3 bases. This CDR3 has 15 residues. The CDR3 bases are TGCAGCGCCCCCAGTGGGTCTAGCGGCTACAATGAGCAGTTCTTC. Its translation is CSAPSGSSGYNEQFF.

Comment on this clone: Within the sample, other DNA sequences also encode this same CDR3. This chain uses TRBV7-2 with TRBJ2-3, with D hard to call. Germline V gives CDR1 SGHTA, CDR2 FQGNSA. The CDR3 sequence is 13 residues long. Trimming stripped 5 bases from V and 6 bases from J, with 12 bases between. The CDR3 region is CASSPGPWDTQYF. CDR3 nucleotide sequence: TGTGCCAGCAGCCCCGGACCCTGGGATACGCAGTATTTT.

This clone was seen a few times. V and J are TRBV28 and TRBJ2-6, with D uncertain. V was trimmed by 10 bases and J by 0 bases, leaving 7 bases between them. This CDR3 spans 13 amino acids. CDR1 and CDR2 from the germline V gene are MDHEN and SYDVKM. CDR3 residues: CAIWGSGANVLTF. The CDR3 DNA follows: TGTGCCATCTGGGGCTCTGGGGCCAACGTCCTGACTTTC.

V and J are TRBV30 and TRBJ2-7; 8 bases align to TRBD2. The germline CDR1 and CDR2 sequences are GTSNPN and SVGIG (reference sequence). The CDR3 is 14 amino acids. V lost 3 bases to trimming and J lost 7 bases; unmatched junction nucleotides: 11. DNA for the CDR3: TGTGCCTGGAGCGTACCAAGCCTAGCGGGTGAGCAGTACTTC. Amino acid sequence: CAWSVPSLAGEQYF.

As DNA, the CDR3 is TGCGCCAGCAGCTTGGGAACGGGCACGACGAACTATGGCTACACCTTC. As protein: CASSLGTGTTNYGYTF. The rearrangement links TRBV5-1 to TRBJ1-2; no clear D. CDR3 length equals 16 residues. Germline V gene lookup returns CDR1 SGHRS and CDR2 YFSETQ. Trimming took off 0 bases at V and 2 bases at J, with 14 bases between the two ends.

The chain is built from TRBV7-2 and TRBJ1-3; D ambiguous. CDR1 is SGHTA, CDR2 FQGNSA, per germline. The V end was cut by 5 bases, the J end by 4 bases, with 18 bases between. CDR3 size: 16 residues. The CDR3 nucleotides are TGTGCCAGCAGCGCCAACGCCCCCTTCTCAGGAAACACCATATATTTT. It is translated as CASSANAPFSGNTIYF.

The CDR3 sequence is CASSGRTGISNEQFF. The CDR3 DNA sequence: TGTGCCAGTAGTGGGAGGACAGGGATTAGCAATGAGCAGTTCTTC. The V gene is TRBV19, the J gene TRBJ2-1; 8 bases line up with TRBD1. Germline assignment: CDR1 LNHDA and CDR2 SQIVND (reference sequence). With V trimmed by 5 bases and J by 6 bases, 9 bases remained unmatched. The CDR3 covers 15 residues.

A few counts support this clone. The CDR3 here is CASSPGLAAAYEQYF. The CDR3 DNA reads TGTGCCAGCAGTCCGGGACTAGCGGCCGCCTACGAGCAGTACTTC. This chain connects TRBV28 to TRBJ2-7, with 11 positions matching TRBD2. Trimming removed 5 bases from V and 2 bases from J; junction bases left unmatched: 5. Germline CDR1 MDHEN, CDR2 SYDVKM. The CDR3 extends over 15 amino acids.

This clone was observed a handful of times. The chain recombines TRBV7-9 with TRBJ2-3; no clear D gene. The V and J ends lost 5 bases and 3 bases respectively, with 6 bases between them. Germline values: CDR1 SEHNR, CDR2 FQNEAQ (reference sequence). The length of the CDR3 is 12 residues. The CDR3 nucleotides read TGTGCCAGCAGCCCAACAACAGATACGCAGTATTTT. Translating it yields CASSPTTDTQYF.

V usage is TRBV10-3 and J usage is TRBJ2-6, with 12 nucleotides matching TRBD1. J was trimmed by 2 bases and V by 10 bases; bases with no gene match: 6. The CDR3 is 16 amino acids. Germline loops: CDR1 ENHRY, CDR2 SYGVKD. The CDR3 DNA is TGTGCCACACGGGACAGGGGGCATACTGGGGCCAACGTCCTGACTTTC. Translated, it gives CATRDRGHTGANVLTF.

The rearrangement links TRBV29-1 to TRBJ1-1; D remains ambiguous. CDR1 is SQVTM and CDR2 is ANQGSEA in the germline V gene. Trimming cost V 4 bases and J 9 bases, with 21 bases left between them. The CDR3 totals 14 residues. The CDR3 bases are TGCAGCGTTGTCTTGGGTGGGGTTCGGACTAAAGCTTTCTTT. Encoded protein: CSVVLGGVRTKAFF.

CDR3 in DNA: TGCGCCAGCAGCGGAGAGACAAACGAGCAGTACTTC. This gives the protein CASSGETNEQYF. The J gene is TRBJ2-7, the V gene TRBV5-1; no clear D. Germline-derived CDR1 and CDR2 are SGHRS and YFSETQ. V was trimmed by 4 bases and J by 5 bases, leaving 10 bases between them. The CDR3 covers 12 residues.

The CDR3 reads CASSALSSELFF. In DNA form, the CDR3 reads TGTGCCAGCAGTGCGCTATCTAGTGAGCTGTTTTTT. This rearrangement joins TRBV2 to TRBJ2-2; D call uncertain. Germline V gene lookup returns CDR1 SNHLY and CDR2 FYNNEI. V lost 4 bases to trimming and J lost 11 bases, with 11 bases between them. CDR3 length: 12 amino acids.

CDR3 coding DNA: TGTGCCAGCAGCGTATCCTCTGGGGGCTCCTACGAGCAGTACTTC. Encoded protein: CASSVSSGGSYEQYF. V is TRBV9 and J is TRBJ2-7; D may correspond to TRBD1 or TRBD2 (5 bases each). The germline V and J ends were trimmed by 1 base and 0 bases, with 11 bases remaining between them. Germline CDR1 and CDR2: SGDLS and YYNGEE. This CDR3 contains 15 residues.

This clone has only a few counts. The gene calls are TRBV5-4 and TRBJ2-2, with D perhaps TRBD1 (6 bases). The CDR3 is made up of 15 amino acids. Germline V gene lookup returns CDR1 SGHNT and CDR2 YYREEE (reference sequence). Trimming cost V 1 base and J 3 bases, with 10 bases left between them. This CDR3 reads CASSLPRGDTGELFF. The CDR3 nucleotides read TGTGCCAGCAGCTTGCCCAGGGGAGACACCGGGGAGCTGTTTTTT.

The chain recombines TRBV29-1 with TRBJ2-7; D might be TRBD1 (5 bases). Trimming pared 4 bases from V and 11 bases from J, leaving 21 bases between. CDR1 is SQVTM, CDR2 ANQGSEA, per germline. This CDR3 comprises 13 residues. The CDR3 protein is CSVVDAAVREEYF. DNA of the CDR3: TGCAGCGTTGTAGACGCCGCGGTCAGGGAAGAGTACTTC.

The chain couples TRBV7-2 to TRBJ2-7, with 10 bases fitting TRBD2. Trimming removed 2 bases from V and 2 bases from J; junction bases left unmatched: 3. The CDR3 length is 15 residues. CDR1 is SGHTA and CDR2 is FQGNSA in the germline V gene. The CDR3 nucleotides read TGTGCCAGCAGCTTACAAGCGGGAGGGCCCTACGAGCAGTACTTC. This translates into CASSLQAGGPYEQYF.

This clone was observed a single time. J is TRBJ1-2 and V is TRBV19; 10 bases agree with TRBD1. CDR3 size: 14 residues. V was clipped by 7 bases and J by 3 bases; unmatched bases: 5. Germline loops: CDR1 LNHDA, CDR2 SQIVND (reference sequence). CDR3 coding DNA: TGTGCCAGTACCGACAGGGGGCAGGACTATGGCTACACCTTC. As protein: CASTDRGQDYGYTF. Supplemented by reference TRBV19 and TRBJ1-2, the full variable domain reads DGGITQSPKYLFRKEGQNVTLSCEQNLNHDAMYWYRQDPGQGLRLIYYSQIVNDFQKGDIAEGYSVSREKKESFPLTVTSAQKNPTAFYLCASTDRGQDYGYTFGSGTRLTVV.

V is TRBV5-4 and J is TRBJ1-6, with 9 bases fitting TRBD1. The CDR3 length is 17 residues. Germline CDR1 SGHNT, CDR2 YYREEE (reference sequence). With V trimmed by 3 bases and J by 6 bases, 10 bases remained unmatched. The CDR3 sequence is CASSSRTGALLNSPLHF. The CDR3 region has the DNA TGTGCCAGCAGCTCTCGGACAGGGGCTCTTCTTAATTCACCCCTCCACTTT.

The sample holds one count of this clone. In nucleotides, the CDR3 is TGCAGCGTTGAAGTCGATGGTGGGACCCAGTACTTC. This gives the protein CSVEVDGGTQYF. This sequence joins TRBV29-1 and TRBJ2-5; D not certain. This CDR3 has 12 residues. V lost 1 base and J lost 7, with 10 bases in between. Per germline, CDR1 SQVTM and CDR2 ANQGSEA. The entire variable domain, with the rest obtained from reference TRBV29-1 and TRBJ2-5, is as follows: SAVISQKPSRDICQRGTSLTIQCQVDSQVTMMFWYRQQPGQSLTLIATANQGSEATYESGFVIDKFPISRPNLTFSTLTVSNMSPEDSSIYLCSVEVDGGTQYFGPGTRLLVL.